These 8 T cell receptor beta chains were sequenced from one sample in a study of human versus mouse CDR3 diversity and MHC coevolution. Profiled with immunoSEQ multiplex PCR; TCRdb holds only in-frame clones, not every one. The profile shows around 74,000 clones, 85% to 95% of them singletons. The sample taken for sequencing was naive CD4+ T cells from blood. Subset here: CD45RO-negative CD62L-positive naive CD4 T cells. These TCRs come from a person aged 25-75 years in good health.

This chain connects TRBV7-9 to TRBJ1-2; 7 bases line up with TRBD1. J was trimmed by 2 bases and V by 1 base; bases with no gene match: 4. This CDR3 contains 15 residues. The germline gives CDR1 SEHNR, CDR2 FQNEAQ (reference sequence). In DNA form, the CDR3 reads TGTGCCAGCAGCTTAGAGGGCAGGGGGAACTATGGCTACACCTTC. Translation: CASSLEGRGNYGYTF.

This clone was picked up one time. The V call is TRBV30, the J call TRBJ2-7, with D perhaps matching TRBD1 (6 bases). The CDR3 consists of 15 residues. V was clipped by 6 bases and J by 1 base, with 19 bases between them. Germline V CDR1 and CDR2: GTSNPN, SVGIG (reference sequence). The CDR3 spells CACHPRVGTSYEQYF. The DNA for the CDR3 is TGTGCCTGCCACCCCCGAGTAGGGACATCCTACGAGCAGTACTTC. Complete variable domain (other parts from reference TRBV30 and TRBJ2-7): SQTIHQWPATLVQPVGSPLSLECTVEGTSNPNLYWYRQAAGRGLQLLFYSVGIGQISSEVPQNLSASRPQDRQFILSSKKLLLSDSGFYLCACHPRVGTSYEQYFGPGTRLTVT.

The CDR3 reads CASSGDRYVRYNEQFF. CDR3 bases: TGTGCCAGTAGTGGGGACAGGTACGTTCGGTACAATGAGCAGTTCTTC. J is TRBJ2-1 and V is TRBV19; 8 positions agree with TRBD1. V shed 5 bases, J shed 4 bases, and the junction held 10 bases outside the gene matches. The germline CDR1 and CDR2 sequences are LNHDA and SQIVND (reference sequence). This CDR3 region has 16 residues.

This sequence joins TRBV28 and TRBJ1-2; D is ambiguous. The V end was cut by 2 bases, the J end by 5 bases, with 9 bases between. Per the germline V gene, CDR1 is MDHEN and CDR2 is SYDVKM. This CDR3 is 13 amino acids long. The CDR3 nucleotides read TGTGCCAGCAGTTTAGCCAGCGAATATGGCTACACCTTC. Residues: CASSLASEYGYTF.

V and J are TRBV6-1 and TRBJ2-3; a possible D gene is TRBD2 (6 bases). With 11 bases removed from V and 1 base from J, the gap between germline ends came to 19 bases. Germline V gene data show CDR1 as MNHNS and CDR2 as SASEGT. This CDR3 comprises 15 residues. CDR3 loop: CACAGGGGGTDTQYF. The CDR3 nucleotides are TGTGCCTGCGCAGGTGGAGGAGGGGGCACAGATACGCAGTATTTT.

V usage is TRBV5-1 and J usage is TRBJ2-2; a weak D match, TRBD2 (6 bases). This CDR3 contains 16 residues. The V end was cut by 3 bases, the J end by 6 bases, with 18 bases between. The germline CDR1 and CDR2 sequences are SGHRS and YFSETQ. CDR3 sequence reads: CASSWGGLGGSGELFF. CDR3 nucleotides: TGCGCCAGCAGCTGGGGTGGACTCGGGGGTTCCGGGGAGCTGTTTTTT.

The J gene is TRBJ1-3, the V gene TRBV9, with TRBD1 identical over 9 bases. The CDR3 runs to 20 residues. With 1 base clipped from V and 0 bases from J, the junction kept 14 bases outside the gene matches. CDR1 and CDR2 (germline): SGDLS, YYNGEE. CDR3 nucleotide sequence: TGTGCCAGCAGCGTATCCCTGGGTCCCGGGACAGGGTACTCTGGAAACACCATATATTTT. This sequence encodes CASSVSLGPGTGYSGNTIYF.

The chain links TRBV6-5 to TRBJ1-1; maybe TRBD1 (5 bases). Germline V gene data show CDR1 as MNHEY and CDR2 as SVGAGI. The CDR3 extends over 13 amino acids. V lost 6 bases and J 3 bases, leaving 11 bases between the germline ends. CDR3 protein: CASRQRGYTEAFF. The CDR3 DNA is TGTGCCAGCAGACAAAGGGGATACACTGAAGCTTTCTTT.